Listed below are T cell receptor beta chains from one sample, sequenced in a study of T-cell memory formation after mild COVID-19. TCRdb reprocessed the 5' RACE reads with MiXCR, giving one entry per CDR3 protein. Altogether more than 80,000 distinct CDR3 sequences are present, about 17% being singletons, with the ten largest covering 28%. The sample taken for sequencing was PBMCs or a T cell subset sorted from them (not recorded which). All receptors derive from an adult woman who had mild COVID-19 (a few samples of this study predate the infection). Cell type and time point are not known. CDR3s include the opening cysteine and the closing phenylalanine or tryptophan. The D gene is left open where the match is weak. Size is stated for part of the rows, as once, few or many counts, or as a class when the clone is expanded.

d_gene: .; j_gene: TRBJ2-2; abundance: few; v_gene: TRBV3-1; CDR3aa: CASSQGQNTGELFF; CDR3nt: TGTGCCAGCAGCCAGGGACAGAACACCGGGGAGCTGTTTTTT
d_gene: TRBD1; j_gene: TRBJ1-5; abundance: .; v_gene: TRBV12-3/TRBV12-4; CDR3aa: CASTRTGGASLSNQPQHF; CDR3nt: TGTGCCAGCACCCGGACAGGGGGCGCGAGTTTGAGCAATCAGCCCCAGCATTTT
d_gene: .; j_gene: TRBJ2-1; abundance: few; v_gene: TRBV6-5; CDR3aa: CASSYGQAADNEQFF; CDR3nt: TGTGCCAGCAGTTACGGGCAGGCGGCGGACAATGAGCAGTTCTTC
d_gene: TRBD1; j_gene: TRBJ1-2; abundance: few; v_gene: TRBV5-1; CDR3aa: CASSLGDRADYGYTF; CDR3nt: TGCGCCAGCAGCTTGGGGGACAGGGCCGACTATGGCTACACCTTC
d_gene: .; j_gene: TRBJ1-1; abundance: .; v_gene: TRBV12-3/TRBV12-4; CDR3aa: CASSFGSTGTEAFF; CDR3nt: TGTGCCAGCAGTTTTGGGTCCACCGGTACTGAAGCTTTCTTT
d_gene: .; j_gene: TRBJ1-1; abundance: few; v_gene: TRBV19; CDR3aa: CASSIIGSTEAFF; CDR3nt: TGTGCCAGTAGTATAATAGGTAGCACTGAAGCTTTCTTT
d_gene: TRBD1; j_gene: TRBJ2-7; abundance: large; v_gene: TRBV7-2; CDR3aa: CASRSTGTDAYEQYF; CDR3nt: TGTGCCAGCAGGTCTACCGGGACAGACGCCTACGAGCAGTACTTC
d_gene: .; j_gene: TRBJ2-7; abundance: .; v_gene: TRBV4-2; CDR3aa: CASSGGGEYEQYF; CDR3nt: TGTGCCAGCAGCGGAGGGGGCGAATACGAGCAGTACTTC
d_gene: TRBD1; j_gene: TRBJ1-2; abundance: once; v_gene: TRBV13; CDR3aa: CASFPGTGVHYGYTF; CDR3nt: TGTGCCAGCTTCCCCGGGACAGGGGTTCACTATGGCTACACCTTC
d_gene: .; j_gene: TRBJ1-2; abundance: many; v_gene: TRBV29-1; CDR3aa: CSVFRQGGGYTF; CDR3nt: TGCAGCGTCTTTCGGCAGGGTGGTGGCTACACCTTC
d_gene: .; j_gene: TRBJ1-1; abundance: many; v_gene: TRBV27; CDR3aa: CASSFYGRDGVWNTEAFF; CDR3nt: TGTGCCAGCAGTTTCTATGGCAGGGATGGGGTATGGAACACTGAAGCTTTCTTT
d_gene: .; j_gene: TRBJ2-2; abundance: many; v_gene: TRBV4-2; CDR3aa: CASSHQERQTGELFF; CDR3nt: TGTGCCAGCAGCCACCAGGAACGACAAACCGGGGAGCTGTTTTTT
d_gene: .; j_gene: TRBJ1-1; abundance: few; v_gene: TRBV4-1; CDR3aa: CASSQGKGYTEAFF; CDR3nt: TGCGCCAGCAGCCAAGGGAAAGGATACACTGAAGCTTTCTTT